Shown below are 13 T cell receptor beta chains from a single sample sequenced in a study of CD8 T cells in ankylosing spondylitis. TCRdb independently ran MiXCR on the 5' RACE reads; one entry per CDR3 protein. The sample includes about 250,000 distinct CDR3 sequences, approximately 7.6% seen only once; the top ten take 4.8%. The material sequenced was blood, either unsorted or a sorted T cell fraction (not recorded which). These receptors were obtained from a female donor with ankylosing spondylitis or in good health (not recorded which).

In the case of this clonotype: This clone may be a read error of a much larger clone one base away. The chain employs TRBV6-1 and TRBJ2-1; D could derive from TRBD1 or TRBD2 (5 bases each). Per the germline V gene, CDR1 is MNHNS and CDR2 is SASEGT. This CDR3 region has 14 residues. CDR3: CTSSDGTRGNEQFF. DNA of the CDR3: TGTACCAGCAGCGACGGAACTAGGGGCAATGAGCAGTTCTTC.

This clonotype was seen repeatedly, ten times or more. The genes are TRBV5-1 and TRBJ2-3; 7 bases fit TRBD1. Germline loops: CDR1 SGHRS, CDR2 YFSETQ. The V gene end was trimmed by 4 bases and the J gene end by 3 bases; junction bases not matched to a gene: 2. CDR3 length: 13 amino acids. CDR3 sequence: CASSTDRTDTQYF. The CDR3 DNA reads TGCGCCAGCAGCACGGACAGGACAGATACGCAGTATTTT.

This clonotype was seen at least ten times. V is TRBV6-1 and J is TRBJ2-1; D may be TRBD2 (6 bases). This CDR3 spans 12 amino acids. Trimming left V 7 bases short and J 3 bases short, with 7 bases between. Germline CDR1 reads MNHNS; CDR2 reads SASEGT. Written as DNA, the CDR3 is TGTGCCAGCAAGGAGGGCTACAATGAGCAGTTCTTC. Its protein is CASKEGYNEQFF.

In its sample, this clonotype was seen many times. The gene calls are TRBV6-1 and TRBJ2-5, with 10 bases aligning to TRBD2. The V gene's germline CDR1 is MNHNS and CDR2 SASEGT. J lost 2 bases, V lost 8 bases, and 5 bases had no gene match. This CDR3 is 14 amino acids long. The CDR3 is CASARAGGQETQYF. In DNA form, the CDR3 reads TGTGCCAGCGCTAGAGCGGGAGGGCAAGAGACCCAGTACTTC.

There are many counts of this clonotype. V and J are TRBV5-4 and TRBJ2-1; 10 nucleotides agree with TRBD2. The germline V gene has CDR1 SGHNT and CDR2 YYREEE (reference sequence). This CDR3 contains 15 residues. V gave up 8 bases and J gave up 1 base; unmatched junction bases: 6. The CDR3 reads CASLKREGSYNEQFF. CDR3 coding DNA: TGTGCCAGTCTCAAGCGGGAGGGGTCCTACAATGAGCAGTTCTTC.

The sample holds many counts of this clonotype. The chain is built from TRBV4-2 and TRBJ2-1, with D unresolved. CDR1 and CDR2 (germline): LGHNA, YNFKEQ. V was cut by 0 bases and J by 7 bases, with 16 bases left in between. This CDR3 spans 16 amino acids. The CDR3 sequence: CASSQEGFNSPNEQFF. The CDR3 DNA sequence: TGTGCCAGCAGCCAAGAGGGGTTTAACTCCCCTAATGAGCAGTTCTTC.

Many counts were recorded for this clonotype. V usage is TRBV20-1 and J usage is TRBJ2-1, with D perhaps being TRBD1 or TRBD2 (5 bases each). The CDR3 consists of 16 residues. Trimming cost V 4 bases and J 0 bases, with 16 bases left between them. Germline values: CDR1 DFQATT, CDR2 SNEGSKA (reference sequence). The CDR3 sequence is CSATGTTLSSYNEQFF. The CDR3 nucleotides are TGCAGTGCTACCGGGACCACTTTAAGCTCCTACAATGAGCAGTTCTTC.

This clonotype was counted a few times. The chain joins TRBV27 to TRBJ2-1; D is undetermined. Germline V gene data show CDR1 as MNHEY and CDR2 as SMNVEV (reference sequence). This CDR3 region has 16 residues. V was trimmed by 6 bases and J by 5 bases, leaving 20 bases between them. This chain's CDR3 is CASRELDHLENNEQFF. As DNA, the CDR3 is TGTGCCAGCAGGGAATTGGACCACCTGGAAAACAATGAGCAGTTCTTC.

This clonotype was detected ten times or more. This chain joins TRBV7-2 and TRBJ2-2, with D perhaps TRBD2 (6 bases). The germline V and J ends were trimmed by 7 bases and 6 bases, with 15 bases remaining between them. The CDR3 is 14 amino acids. From germline, CDR1 is SGHTA and CDR2 FQGNSA. For the CDR3, the DNA is TGTGCCAGCAACCAGGGTGGACTACCCGGGGAGCTGTTTTTT. Its protein is CASNQGGLPGELFF.

This clonotype was seen ten or more times. A junction boundary mismatches the germline segment, possibly from a read error. This chain uses TRBV7-2 with TRBJ1-1, with D possibly being TRBD1 (6 bases). Germline CDR1 is SGHTA and CDR2 is FQGNSA. The CDR3 is 13 amino acids. CDR3 amino acids: CASSLRGGTEVFF. CDR3 sequence (DNA): TGTGCCAGCAGCTTACGGGGGGGCACTGAAGTTTTCTTT.

This clonotype appeared a few times. The chain employs TRBV11-2 and TRBJ2-5; 13 bases match TRBD2. This CDR3 is 18 amino acids long. In germline, CDR1 is SGHAT, CDR2 FQNNGV. Losses at the gene ends were 2 bases for V and 2 bases for J; bases not matched to a gene: 8. CDR3 coding DNA: TGTGCCAGCAGCTTACTAAGGACTAGCGGGAGTTATCAAGAGACCCAGTACTTC. It codes for CASSLLRTSGSYQETQYF.

This clonotype was counted ten times or more. The chain combines TRBV29-1 with TRBJ1-1, with 11 bases that match TRBD1. This CDR3 region has 14 residues. The germline V gene encodes CDR1 SQVTM and CDR2 ANQGSEA. Trimming removed 7 bases from V and 6 bases from J; junction bases left unmatched: 10. CDR3 in DNA: TGCAGCGCCGGGGGACAGGGGGTTGGGGCTGAAGCTTTCTTT. Residues: CSAGGQGVGAEAFF.

This clonotype appeared many times. The chain uses TRBV11-2 and TRBJ2-2, with D perhaps matching TRBD1 (5 bases). Trimming removed 2 bases at V and 5 bases at J, with 12 bases between. Germline loops: CDR1 SGHAT, CDR2 FQNNGV. The CDR3 has 15 residues. The CDR3 bases are TGTGCCAGCAGCTTACTTACAGGAGAAACCGGGGAGCTGTTTTTT. Protein product: CASSLLTGETGELFF.